This TCR beta chain stems from a study of cytomegalovirus exposure and HLA in healthy donors. About the study: Of the donors genotyped, about 410 in all, 75% to 90% fell in the Caucasian-associated ancestry cluster.

The study ran its PCR with 60 Vbeta and 13 Jbeta primers. Using immunoSEQ multiplex PCR, the repertoire was profiled, and TCRdb retains in-frame clones only, with some absent. Of hundreds of thousands of clones detected, about 75% appear once; the ten largest clones hold 1.5% to 2%. CDR3 length equals 14 residues. V lost 4 bases, J lost 8 bases, and 6 bases stayed unmatched. The germline gives CDR1 SGHRS, CDR2 YFSETQ. The study, taken as a whole, reports: HLA-A and HLA-B allele assignments for most subjects were reportedly predicted accurately using TCR beta sequences. Cytomegalovirus status was reportedly diagnosed by the classifier with high specificity and sensitivity. Analysis was carried out at a later point, and it linked a missense DCLRE1C variant to TCR beta V- and J-gene trimming.

A word on this clone: The antigen is not known. In the same sample, other DNA sequences code for this CDR3.

The chain uses TRBV5-1 and TRBJ1-2; 12 nucleotides match TRBD1. The sample taken for sequencing was PBMCs. The source is a male donor in good health and CMV-seronegative. The DNA for the CDR3 is TGCGCCAGCAGCGCGGGACAGGGGGCGCGGGGCTACACCTTC. It codes for CASSAGQGARGYTF.